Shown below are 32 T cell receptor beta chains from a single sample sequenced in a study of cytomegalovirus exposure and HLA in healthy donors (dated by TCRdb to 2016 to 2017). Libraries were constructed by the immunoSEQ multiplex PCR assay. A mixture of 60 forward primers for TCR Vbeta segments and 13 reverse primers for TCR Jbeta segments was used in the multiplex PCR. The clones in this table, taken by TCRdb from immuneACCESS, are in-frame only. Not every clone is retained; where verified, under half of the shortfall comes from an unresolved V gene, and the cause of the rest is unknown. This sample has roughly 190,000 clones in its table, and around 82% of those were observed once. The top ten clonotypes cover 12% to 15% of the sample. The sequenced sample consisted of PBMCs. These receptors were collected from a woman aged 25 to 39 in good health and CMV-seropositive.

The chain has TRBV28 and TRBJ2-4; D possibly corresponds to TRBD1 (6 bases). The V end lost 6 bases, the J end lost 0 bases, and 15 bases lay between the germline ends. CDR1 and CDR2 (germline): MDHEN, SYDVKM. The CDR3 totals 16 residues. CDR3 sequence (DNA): TGTGCCAGCAGGCCCGGGACACCACTAGCCAAAAACATTCAGTACTTC. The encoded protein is CASRPGTPLAKNIQYF.

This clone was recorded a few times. The CDR3 protein is CASGGRAQETQYF. The CDR3 coding sequence is TGTGCCAGCGGGGGGAGGGCCCAAGAGACCCAGTACTTC. The rearrangement links TRBV2 to TRBJ2-5; 7 bases align to TRBD2. This CDR3 has 13 amino acids. The V gene's germline CDR1 is SNHLY and CDR2 FYNNEI. V was clipped by 8 bases and J by 1 base; unmatched bases: 4.

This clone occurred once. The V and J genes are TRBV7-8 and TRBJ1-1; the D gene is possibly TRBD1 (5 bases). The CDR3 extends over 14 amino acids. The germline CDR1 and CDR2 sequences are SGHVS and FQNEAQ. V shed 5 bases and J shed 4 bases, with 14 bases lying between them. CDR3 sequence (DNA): TGTGCCAGCAGCCCCCTATTTCAGGGCACTGAAGCTTTCTTT. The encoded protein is CASSPLFQGTEAFF. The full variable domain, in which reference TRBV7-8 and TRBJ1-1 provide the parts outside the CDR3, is GAGVSQSPRYKVAKRGQDVALRCDPISGHVSLFWYQQALGQGPEFLTYFQNEAQLDKSGLPSDRFFAERPEGSVSTLKIQRTQQEDSAVYLCASSPLFQGTEAFFGQGTRLTVV.

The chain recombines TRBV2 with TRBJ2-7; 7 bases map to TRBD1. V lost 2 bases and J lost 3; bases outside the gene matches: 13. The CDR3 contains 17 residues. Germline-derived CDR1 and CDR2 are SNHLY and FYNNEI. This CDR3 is CASSESQGKGGGYEQYF. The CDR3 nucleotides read TGTGCCAGCAGTGAATCTCAGGGTAAAGGGGGCGGCTACGAGCAGTACTTC.

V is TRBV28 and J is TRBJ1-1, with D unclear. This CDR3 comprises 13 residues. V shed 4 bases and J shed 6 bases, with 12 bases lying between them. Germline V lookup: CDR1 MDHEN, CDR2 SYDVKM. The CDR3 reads CASSSPANPEAFF. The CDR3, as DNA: TGTGCCAGCAGTTCCCCTGCTAACCCTGAAGCTTTCTTT.

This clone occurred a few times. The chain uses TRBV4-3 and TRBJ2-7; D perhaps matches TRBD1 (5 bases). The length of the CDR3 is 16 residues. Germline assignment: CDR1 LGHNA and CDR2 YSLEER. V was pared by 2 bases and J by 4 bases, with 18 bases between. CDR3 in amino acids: CASSQNSGATVYEQYF. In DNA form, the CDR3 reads TGCGCCAGCAGCCAAAATAGTGGGGCGACGGTATACGAGCAGTACTTC.

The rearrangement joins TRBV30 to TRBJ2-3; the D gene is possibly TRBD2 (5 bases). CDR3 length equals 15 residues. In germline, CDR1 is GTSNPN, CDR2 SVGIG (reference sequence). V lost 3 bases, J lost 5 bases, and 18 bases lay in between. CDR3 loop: CAWRRLRAEGDTQYF. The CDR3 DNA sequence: TGTGCCTGGAGAAGGCTTAGGGCCGAGGGAGATACGCAGTATTTT.

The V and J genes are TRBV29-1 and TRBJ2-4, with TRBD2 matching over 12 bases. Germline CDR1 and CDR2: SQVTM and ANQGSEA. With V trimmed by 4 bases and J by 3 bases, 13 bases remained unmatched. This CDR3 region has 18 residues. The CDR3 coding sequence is TGCAGCGTTGGGCCGGGACTAGCGGGCGTCGGCGGCAAAAACATTCAGTACTTC. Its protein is CSVGPGLAGVGGKNIQYF.

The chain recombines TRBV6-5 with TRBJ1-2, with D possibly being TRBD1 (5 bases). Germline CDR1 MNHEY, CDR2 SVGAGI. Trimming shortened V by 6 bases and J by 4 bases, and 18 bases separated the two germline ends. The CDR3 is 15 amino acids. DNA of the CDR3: TGTGCCAGCAGCCCCACTCGGGACTCTGGCTATGGCTACACCTTC. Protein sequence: CASSPTRDSGYGYTF.

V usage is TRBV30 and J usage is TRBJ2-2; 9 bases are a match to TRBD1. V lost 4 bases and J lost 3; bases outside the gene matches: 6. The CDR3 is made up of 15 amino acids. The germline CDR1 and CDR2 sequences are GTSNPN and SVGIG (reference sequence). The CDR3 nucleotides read TGTGCCTGGATAGTGGGGGACAGGGACACCGGGGAGCTGTTTTTT. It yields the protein CAWIVGDRDTGELFF.

Written as DNA, the CDR3 is TGCGCCAGCAGCCAAGAGGCGGGCCGGAACACTGAAGCTTTCTTT. It is translated as CASSQEAGRNTEAFF. The chain employs TRBV4-1 and TRBJ1-1; D uncertain. Germline-derived CDR1 and CDR2 are MGHRA and YSYEKL. Trimming cost V 0 bases and J 1 base, with 9 bases left between them. CDR3 length equals 15 residues.

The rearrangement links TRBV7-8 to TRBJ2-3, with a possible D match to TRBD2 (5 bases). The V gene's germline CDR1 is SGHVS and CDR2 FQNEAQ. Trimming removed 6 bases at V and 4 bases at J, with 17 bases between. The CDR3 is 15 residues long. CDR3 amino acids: CASRPSRGIPDTQYF. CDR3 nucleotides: TGTGCCAGCAGACCATCCAGAGGGATCCCAGATACGCAGTATTTT.

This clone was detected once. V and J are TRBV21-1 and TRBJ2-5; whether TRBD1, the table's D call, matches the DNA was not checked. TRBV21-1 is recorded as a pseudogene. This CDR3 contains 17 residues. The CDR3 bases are TGTGCCACCACCACGTTGGTCCTAGGGGTGAAGCAAGAGACCCAGTACTTC. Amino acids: CATTTLVLGVKQETQYF.

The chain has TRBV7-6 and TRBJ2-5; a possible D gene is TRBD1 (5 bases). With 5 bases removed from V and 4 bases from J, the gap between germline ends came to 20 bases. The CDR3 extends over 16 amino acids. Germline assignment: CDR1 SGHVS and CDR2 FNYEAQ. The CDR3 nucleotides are TGTGCCAGCAGCCACCGCCCCGAGAGGCAGGGAGAGACCCAGTACTTC. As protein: CASSHRPERQGETQYF. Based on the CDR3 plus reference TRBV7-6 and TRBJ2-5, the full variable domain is GAGVSQSPRYKVTKRGQDVALRCDPISGHVSLYWYRQALGQGPEFLTYFNYEAQQDKSGLPNDRFSAERPEGSISTLTIQRTEQRDSAMYRCASSHRPERQGETQYFGPGTRLLVL.

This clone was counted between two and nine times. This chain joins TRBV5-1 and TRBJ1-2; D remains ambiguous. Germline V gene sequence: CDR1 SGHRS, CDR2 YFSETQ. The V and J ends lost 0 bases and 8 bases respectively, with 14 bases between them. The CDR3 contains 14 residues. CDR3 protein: CASSLVAGSDGYTF. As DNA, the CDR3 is TGCGCCAGCAGCTTGGTGGCGGGGTCCGACGGCTACACCTTC.

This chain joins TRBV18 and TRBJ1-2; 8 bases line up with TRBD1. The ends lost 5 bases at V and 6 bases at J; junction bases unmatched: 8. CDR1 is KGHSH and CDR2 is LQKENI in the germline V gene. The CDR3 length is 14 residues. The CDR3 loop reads CASSTKSTGDGYTF. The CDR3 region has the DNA TGTGCCAGCTCAACAAAATCGACAGGGGATGGCTACACCTTC.

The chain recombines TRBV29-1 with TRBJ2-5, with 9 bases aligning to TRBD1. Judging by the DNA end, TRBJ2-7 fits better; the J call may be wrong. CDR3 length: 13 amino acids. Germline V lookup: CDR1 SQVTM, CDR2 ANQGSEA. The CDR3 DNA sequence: TGCAGCGGGAGACGACAGGGGGGTTACGAGCAGTACTTC. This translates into CSGRRQGGYEQYF.

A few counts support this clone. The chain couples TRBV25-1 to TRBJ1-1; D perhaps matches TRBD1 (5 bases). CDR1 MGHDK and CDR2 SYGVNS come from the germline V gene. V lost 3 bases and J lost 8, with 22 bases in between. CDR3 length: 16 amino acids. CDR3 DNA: TGTGCCAGCAGTGATTTCCAAGCCGGCCGATGGACAGAAGCTTTCTTT. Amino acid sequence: CASSDFQAGRWTEAFF.

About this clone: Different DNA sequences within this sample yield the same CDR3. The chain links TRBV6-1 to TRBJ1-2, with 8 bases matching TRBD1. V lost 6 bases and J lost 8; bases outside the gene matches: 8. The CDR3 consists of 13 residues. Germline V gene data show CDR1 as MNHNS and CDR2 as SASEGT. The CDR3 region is CASRSDRGRGYTF. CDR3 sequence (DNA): TGTGCCAGCAGAAGCGACAGGGGTAGAGGCTACACCTTC.

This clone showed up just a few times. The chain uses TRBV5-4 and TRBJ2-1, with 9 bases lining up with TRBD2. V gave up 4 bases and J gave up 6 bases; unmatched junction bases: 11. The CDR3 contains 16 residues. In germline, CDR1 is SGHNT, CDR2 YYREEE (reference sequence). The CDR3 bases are TGTGCCAGCAGCACATCCCCGGGACTAGCCGTCAATGAGCAGTTCTTC. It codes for CASSTSPGLAVNEQFF. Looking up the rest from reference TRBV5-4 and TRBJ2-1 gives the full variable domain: ETGVTQSPTHLIKTRGQQVTLRCSSQSGHNTVSWYQQALGQGPQFIFQYYREEENGRGNFPPRFSGLQFPNYSSELNVNALELDDSALYLCASSTSPGLAVNEQFFGPGTRLTVL.

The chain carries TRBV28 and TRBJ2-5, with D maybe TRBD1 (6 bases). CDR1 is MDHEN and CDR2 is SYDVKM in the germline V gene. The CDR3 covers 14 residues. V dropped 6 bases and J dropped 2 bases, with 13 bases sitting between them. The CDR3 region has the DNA TGTGCCAGCAGAGGGGACACGGTGCAAGAGACCCAGTACTTC. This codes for CASRGDTVQETQYF.

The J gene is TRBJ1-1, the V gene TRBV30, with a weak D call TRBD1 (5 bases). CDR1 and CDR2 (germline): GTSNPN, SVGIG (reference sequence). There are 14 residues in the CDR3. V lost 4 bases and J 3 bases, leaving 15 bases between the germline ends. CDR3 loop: CAWKTRVLDTEAFF. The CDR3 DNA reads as TGTGCCTGGAAAACCAGGGTGTTGGACACTGAAGCTTTCTTT.

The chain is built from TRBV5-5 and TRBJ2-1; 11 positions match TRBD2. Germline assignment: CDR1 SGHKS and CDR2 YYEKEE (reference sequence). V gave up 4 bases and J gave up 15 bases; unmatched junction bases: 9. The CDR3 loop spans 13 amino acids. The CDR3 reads CASSRGTSGGAFF. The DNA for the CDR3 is TGTGCCAGCAGCAGAGGGACTAGCGGTGGGGCGTTCTTC.

The CDR3 sequence: CASSTDGRDSPLHF. CDR3 sequence (DNA): TGCGCCAGCAGCACCGACGGGAGGGATTCACCCCTCCACTTT. The chain couples TRBV5-1 to TRBJ1-6; D unclear. V shed 4 bases and J shed 8 bases, with 13 bases lying between them. CDR1 is SGHRS and CDR2 is YFSETQ in the germline V gene. CDR3 size: 14 residues.

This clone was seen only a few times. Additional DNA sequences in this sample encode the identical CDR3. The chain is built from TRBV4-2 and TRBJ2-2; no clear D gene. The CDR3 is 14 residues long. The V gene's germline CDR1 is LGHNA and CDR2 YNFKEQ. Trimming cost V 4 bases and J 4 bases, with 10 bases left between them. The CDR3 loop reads CASSPSAGTGELFF. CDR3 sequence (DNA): TGTGCCAGCAGCCCCTCGGCAGGCACCGGGGAGCTGTTTTTT.

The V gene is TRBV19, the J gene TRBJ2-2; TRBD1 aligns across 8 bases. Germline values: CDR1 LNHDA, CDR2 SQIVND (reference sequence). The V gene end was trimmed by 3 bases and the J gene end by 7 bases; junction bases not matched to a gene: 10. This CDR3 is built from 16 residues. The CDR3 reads CASSINPGGADGELFF. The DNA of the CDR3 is TGTGCCAGTAGTATTAATCCAGGGGGCGCAGACGGGGAGCTGTTTTTT. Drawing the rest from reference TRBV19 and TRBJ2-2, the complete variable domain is DGGITQSPKYLFRKEGQNVTLSCEQNLNHDAMYWYRQDPGQGLRLIYYSQIVNDFQKGDIAEGYSVSREKKESFPLTVTSAQKNPTAFYLCASSINPGGADGELFFGEGSRLTVL.

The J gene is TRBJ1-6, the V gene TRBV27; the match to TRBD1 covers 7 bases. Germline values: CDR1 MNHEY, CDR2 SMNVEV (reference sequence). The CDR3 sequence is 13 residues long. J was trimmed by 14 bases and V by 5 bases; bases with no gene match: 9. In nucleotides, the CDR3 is TGTGCCAGCAGTCCGGGACAGAGGCTAGCCCTCCACTTT. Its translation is CASSPGQRLALHF.

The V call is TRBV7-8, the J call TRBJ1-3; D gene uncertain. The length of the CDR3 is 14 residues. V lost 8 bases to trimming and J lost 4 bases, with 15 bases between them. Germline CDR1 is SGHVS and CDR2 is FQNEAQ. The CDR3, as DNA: TGTGCCAGCGCTCTGGGCAGGCACGGAAACACCATATATTTT. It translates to CASALGRHGNTIYF.

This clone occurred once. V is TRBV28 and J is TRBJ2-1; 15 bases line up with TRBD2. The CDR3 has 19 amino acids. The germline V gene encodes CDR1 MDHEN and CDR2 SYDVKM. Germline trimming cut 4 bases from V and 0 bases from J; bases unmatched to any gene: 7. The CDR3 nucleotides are TGTGCCAGCAGTTCTGGGACTAGCGGGAGGACGAGCTCCTACAATGAGCAGTTCTTC. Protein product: CASSSGTSGRTSSYNEQFF.

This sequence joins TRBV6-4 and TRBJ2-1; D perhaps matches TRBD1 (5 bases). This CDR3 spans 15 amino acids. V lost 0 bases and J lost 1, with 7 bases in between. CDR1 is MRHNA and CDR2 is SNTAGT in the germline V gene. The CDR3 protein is CASSDSAGSYNEQFF. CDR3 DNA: TGTGCCAGCAGTGACTCGGCAGGGTCCTACAATGAGCAGTTCTTC.

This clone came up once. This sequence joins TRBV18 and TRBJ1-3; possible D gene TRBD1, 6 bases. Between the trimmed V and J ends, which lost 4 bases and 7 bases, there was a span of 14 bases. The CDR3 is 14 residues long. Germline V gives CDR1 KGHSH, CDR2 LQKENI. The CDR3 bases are TGTGCCAGCTCACTACAGGGCGCCGGGAACACCATATATTTT. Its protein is CASSLQGAGNTIYF.

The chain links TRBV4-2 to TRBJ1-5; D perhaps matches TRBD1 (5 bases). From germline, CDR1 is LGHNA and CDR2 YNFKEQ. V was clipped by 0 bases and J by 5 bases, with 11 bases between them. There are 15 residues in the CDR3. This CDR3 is CASSQEPRAHQPQHF. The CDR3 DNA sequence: TGTGCCAGCAGCCAAGAACCCAGGGCCCATCAGCCCCAGCATTTT.